The next 27 T cell receptor beta chains were all read from a single sample in a study of identical twins. TCRdb itself ran the 5' RACE reads through MiXCR, one entry per CDR3 protein. The table records some 690,000 distinct CDR3 sequences, about 20% of them present only once. A further study also used this sample, focusing on T cells expressing NK-cell markers.

Input material: PBMCs. These receptors were obtained from a woman between 18 and 30 years old in good health.

This clonotype occurred many times. This chain connects TRBV6-5 to TRBJ2-1; D remains ambiguous. This CDR3 comprises 14 residues. Germline V gene sequence: CDR1 MNHEY, CDR2 SVGAGI. The V and J ends lost 0 bases and 7 bases respectively, with 10 bases between them. The CDR3 region is CASSYSANGNEQFF. CDR3 DNA sequence: TGTGCCAGCAGTTACTCCGCAAACGGGAATGAGCAGTTCTTC.

This chain links TRBV11-1 with TRBJ2-1; D is possibly TRBD2 (5 bases). V lost 5 bases and J lost 0, with 23 bases in between. Looked up from germline, CDR1 is SGHAT and CDR2 is FQDESV (reference sequence). The CDR3 has 19 residues. The CDR3, as DNA: TGTGCCAGCAGCCCGTGGGGATCGAGGACTCCCAGCTCCTACAATGAGCAGTTCTTC. Its translation: CASSPWGSRTPSSYNEQFF.

This chain links TRBV11-2 with TRBJ2-2, with 12 bases lining up with TRBD2. The CDR3 covers 18 residues. Germline V gene lookup returns CDR1 SGHAT and CDR2 FQNNGV. Unmatched junction bases numbered 7, after V lost 5 bases and J lost 0 bases. CDR3 loop: CASSRTSGAWANTGELFF. The DNA of the CDR3 is TGTGCCAGCAGCCGGACTAGCGGGGCTTGGGCGAACACCGGGGAGCTGTTTTTT.

This clonotype was counted only a few times. CDR3 in DNA: TGTGCCAGCAGCTTATTGGTGGGGGGGCCGACAGATACGCAGTATTTT. Its translation: CASSLLVGGPTDTQYF. The V and J genes are TRBV7-9 and TRBJ2-3; D may be TRBD2 (7 bases). Germline V gene lookup returns CDR1 SEHNR and CDR2 FQNEAQ (reference sequence). This CDR3 is 16 amino acids long. The V end lost 2 bases, the J end lost 3 bases, and 15 bases lay between the germline ends.

The chain carries TRBV6-5 and TRBJ2-1; weak D call: TRBD2 (5 bases). This CDR3 comprises 12 residues. Looked up from germline, CDR1 is MNHEY and CDR2 is SVGAGI. V was shortened by 8 bases and J by 5 bases, with 10 bases between the two germline ends. CDR3 sequence (DNA): TGTGCCAGCGCCGGGATGGACAATGAGCAGTTCTTC. The encoded protein is CASAGMDNEQFF.

V is TRBV20-1 and J is TRBJ1-2; unclear D gene. CDR1 is DFQATT and CDR2 is SNEGSKA in the germline V gene (reference sequence). V shed 3 bases and J shed 6 bases, with 11 bases lying between them. This CDR3 contains 12 residues. The CDR3 loop reads CSASSYPNGYTF. The CDR3 nucleotides are TGCAGTGCTAGTAGTTATCCCAATGGCTACACCTTC.

Only a few counts were recorded for this clonotype. The V call is TRBV20-1, the J call TRBJ2-7, with TRBD2 matching 12 bases. J lost 5 bases, V lost 3 bases, and 8 bases had no gene match. The germline V gene encodes CDR1 DFQATT and CDR2 SNEGSKA (reference sequence). The CDR3 length is 15 residues. CDR3 residues: CSASKLAGGPNEQYF. The CDR3 DNA follows: TGCAGTGCTAGTAAGCTAGCGGGGGGGCCCAACGAGCAGTACTTC.

This clonotype was picked up a small number of times. The chain links TRBV6-1 to TRBJ2-2; 11 nucleotides match TRBD2. CDR3 length equals 18 residues. Germline lookup yields CDR1 MNHNS and CDR2 SASEGT. Unmatched junction bases numbered 11, after V lost 4 bases and J lost 4 bases. The CDR3 loop is CASSGSGGAFRATGELFF. For the CDR3, the DNA is TGTGCCAGCAGTGGTAGCGGGGGGGCCTTTCGTGCCACCGGGGAGCTGTTTTTT.

V and J are TRBV9 and TRBJ2-2, with 13 positions matching TRBD2. Germline CDR1 reads SGDLS; CDR2 reads YYNGEE. The V gene end was trimmed by 4 bases and the J gene end by 6 bases; junction bases not matched to a gene: 15. This CDR3 spans 19 amino acids. The CDR3: CASSTPSTSGGTKSGELFF. CDR3 sequence (DNA): TGTGCCAGCAGCACCCCTTCGACTAGCGGGGGGACGAAGTCCGGGGAGCTGTTTTTT. Together with reference TRBV9 and TRBJ2-2, the CDR3 gives the full variable domain: DSGVTQTPKHLITATGQRVTLRCSPRSGDLSVYWYQQSLDQGLQFLIQYYNGEERAKGNILERFSAQQFPDLHSELNLSSLELGDSALYFCASSTPSTSGGTKSGELFFGEGSRLTVL.

This clonotype has just a few counts. The genes are TRBV6-1 and TRBJ2-1; D is possibly TRBD2 (6 bases). Looked up from germline, CDR1 is MNHNS and CDR2 is SASEGT. The CDR3 runs 14 residues. Trimming left V 9 bases short and J 9 bases short, with 21 bases between. The CDR3 protein is CASRLGLLPGEQFF. CDR3 in DNA: TGTGCCAGTCGACTAGGTCTGTTACCGGGTGAGCAGTTCTTC.

The chain carries TRBV15 and TRBJ2-3; 7 positions agree with TRBD2. From germline, CDR1 is LNHNV and CDR2 YYDKDF (reference sequence). With 7 bases clipped from V and 3 bases from J, the junction kept 4 bases outside the gene matches. There are 13 residues in the CDR3. The CDR3 nucleotides read TGTGCCACCAAGAGCGGGACTACAGATACGCAGTATTTT. Its translation is CATKSGTTDTQYF.

The chain has TRBV7-2 and TRBJ2-3; 10 nucleotides agree with TRBD2. J gave up 7 bases and V 4 bases, and 8 bases lay outside the gene matches. The CDR3 runs to 15 residues. Germline V gene data show CDR1 as SGHTA and CDR2 as FQGNSA. CDR3 DNA sequence: TGTGCCAGCAGCTCACGAGCGGGAGGGCCGAATACGCAGTATTTT. Protein sequence: CASSSRAGGPNTQYF. The full variable domain, its missing parts supplied by reference TRBV7-2 and TRBJ2-3, is GAGVSQSPSNKVTEKGKDVELRCDPISGHTALYWYRQSLGQGLEFLIYFQGNSAPDKSGLPSDRFSAERTGGSVSTLTIQRTQQEDSAVYLCASSSRAGGPNTQYFGPGTRLTVL.

The gene calls are TRBV10-1 and TRBJ1-5; 7 bases are shared with TRBD1. Looked up from germline, CDR1 is WNHNN and CDR2 is SYGVQD (reference sequence). Trimming removed 7 bases from V and 7 bases from J; junction bases left unmatched: 7. The length of the CDR3 is 13 residues. This CDR3 reads CASKRQGVQPQHF. The CDR3 nucleotides are TGCGCCAGCAAGCGACAGGGAGTGCAGCCCCAGCATTTT.

This clonotype was seen a handful of times. The CDR3 nucleotides read TGTGCCAGCAGCCAAGCCCGTACCGTAGTGGCAACTAATGAAAAACTGTTTTTT. Translated, it gives CASSQARTVVATNEKLFF. V is TRBV14 and J is TRBJ1-4; D remains unclear. Trimming left V 1 base short and J 0 bases short, with 15 bases between. The CDR3 consists of 18 residues. The V gene's germline CDR1 is SGHDN and CDR2 FVKESK. The full variable domain, in which reference TRBV14 and TRBJ1-4 provide the parts outside the CDR3, is EAGVTQFPSHSVIEKGQTVTLRCDPISGHDNLYWYRRVMGKEIKFLLHFVKESKQDESGMPNNRFLAERTGGTYSTLKVQPAELEDSGVYFCASSQARTVVATNEKLFFGSGTQLSVL.

The V call is TRBV20-1, the J call TRBJ2-5; TRBD1 is a possible D gene (6 bases). The CDR3 totals 14 residues. V lost 3 bases and J 4 bases, leaving 15 bases between the germline ends. Germline assignment: CDR1 DFQATT and CDR2 SNEGSKA (reference sequence). The DNA of the CDR3 is TGCAGTGCTAGTCAGACAGGAGGCAGAGAGACCCAGTACTTC. As protein: CSASQTGGRETQYF.

The V gene is TRBV11-1, the J gene TRBJ2-4, with TRBD1 as a possible D gene (5 bases). This CDR3 comprises 18 residues. CDR1 and CDR2 (germline): SGHAT, FQDESV (reference sequence). Trimming cost V 5 bases and J 0 bases, with 20 bases left between them. This CDR3 is CASSAGHVESRAKNIQYF. CDR3 DNA: TGTGCCAGCAGCGCCGGACACGTAGAATCTAGAGCCAAAAACATTCAGTACTTC.

The chain combines TRBV16 with TRBJ2-1, with 9 bases aligning to TRBD1. This CDR3 contains 16 residues. The germline gives CDR1 KGHSY, CDR2 FQNENV. V shed 1 base and J 14 bases; nucleotides not matched to a gene: 15. The CDR3 DNA reads as TGTGCCAGCAGCCAATTTAAACGGGGCACGACAGGGGGAAAGTTCTTC. It codes for CASSQFKRGTTGGKFF. Variable domain in full (rest from reference TRBV16 and TRBJ2-1): GEEVAQTPKHLVRGEGQKAKLYCAPIKGHSYVFWYQQVLKNEFKFLISFQNENVFDETGMPKERFSAKCLPNSPCSLEIQATKLEDSAVYFCASSQFKRGTTGGKFFGPGTRLTVL.

The rearrangement uses TRBV19 and TRBJ2-2; D not certain. Germline V lookup: CDR1 LNHDA, CDR2 SQIVND (reference sequence). The ends were cut back, 7 bases at V and 5 bases at J, with 17 bases in the middle. The CDR3 has 15 amino acids. In nucleotides, the CDR3 is TGTGCCAGTACCTCGACCCCACTGTTTACCGGGGAGCTGTTTTTT. This encodes CASTSTPLFTGELFF.

The chain uses TRBV29-1 and TRBJ2-1, with D possibly TRBD2 on 6 matching bases. The CDR3 is made up of 15 amino acids. Germline CDR1 and CDR2: SQVTM and ANQGSEA. Trimming cost V 4 bases and J 4 bases, with 17 bases left between them. CDR3 protein: CSVGKFGGSYNEQFF. DNA for the CDR3: TGCAGCGTTGGTAAATTCGGGGGATCTTACAATGAGCAGTTCTTC.

This chain uses TRBV29-1 with TRBJ2-1; D is ambiguous. With 0 bases removed from V and 10 bases from J, the gap between germline ends came to 10 bases. This CDR3 spans 12 amino acids. Germline V gives CDR1 SQVTM, CDR2 ANQGSEA. DNA of the CDR3: TGCAGCGTTGAAGATATGGGCAGGGAGCAGTTCTTC. This gives the protein CSVEDMGREQFF.

The chain joins TRBV5-5 to TRBJ2-1; D call uncertain. The V gene lost 4 bases and the J gene lost 4 bases, with 12 bases spanning the gap. The CDR3 runs to 14 residues. Germline V gene lookup returns CDR1 SGHKS and CDR2 YYEKEE (reference sequence). Written as DNA, the CDR3 is TGTGCCAGCAGCGCTACTCGCGCTTACAATGAGCAGTTCTTC. Translated, it gives CASSATRAYNEQFF.

The chain carries TRBV9 and TRBJ2-1, with D unresolved. Germline lookup yields CDR1 SGDLS and CDR2 YYNGEE. This CDR3 is 15 amino acids long. The ends were cut back, 0 bases at V and 6 bases at J, with 13 bases in the middle. CDR3 sequence reads: CASSVALAAINEQFF. CDR3 DNA sequence: TGTGCCAGCAGCGTAGCTCTGGCAGCCATCAATGAGCAGTTCTTC.

This clonotype was seen at least ten times. The genes are TRBV9 and TRBJ2-1; possibly TRBD1 for D (6 bases). From germline, CDR1 is SGDLS and CDR2 YYNGEE. V was clipped by 4 bases and J by 6 bases, with 14 bases between them. There are 14 residues in the CDR3. The CDR3 nucleotides read TGTGCCAGCAGCTCACCGACCAGGGGCAATGAGCAGTTCTTC. Its translation: CASSSPTRGNEQFF.

This clonotype turned up a few times. The gene calls are TRBV6-1 and TRBJ2-6, with D unresolved. With 10 bases removed from V and 0 bases from J, the gap between germline ends came to 13 bases. This CDR3 is 15 amino acids long. Germline V CDR1 and CDR2: MNHNS, SASEGT. The CDR3 reads CATGQARSGANVLTF. CDR3 in DNA: TGTGCCACCGGGCAGGCCCGCTCTGGGGCCAACGTCCTGACTTTC.

This clonotype was counted a few times. The junction departs from the called germline gene at one end, perhaps through a read error. The gene calls are TRBV7-2 and TRBJ2-3; D is perhaps TRBD2 (5 bases). The CDR3 is 12 amino acids. Germline CDR1 and CDR2: SGHTA and FQGNSA. The CDR3, as DNA: TGTGCCAGCAGCTTCGCGCGGAATAGCGTATGGTTT. Its protein product is CASSFARNSVWF.

This clonotype was seen a few times. The chain uses TRBV12-3 or TRBV12-4 and TRBJ2-7; TRBD1 is a possible D gene (6 bases). Trimming shortened V by 5 bases and J by 8 bases, and 16 bases separated the two germline ends. The CDR3 length is 13 residues. The CDR3 spells CASSRQALAQQYF. CDR3 DNA sequence: TGTGCCAGCAGTCGACAGGCGCTGGCTCAGCAGTACTTC.

This clonotype turned up a few times. The chain uses TRBV27 and TRBJ2-5, with 10 positions matching TRBD1. The junction had 7 bases not matched to a gene; V was cut back by 5 bases and J by 4 bases. Germline V gene sequence: CDR1 MNHEY, CDR2 SMNVEV (reference sequence). There are 15 residues in the CDR3. CDR3 DNA: TGTGCCAGCAGTCCCGGACAGGGGGGTAGAGAGACCCAGTACTTC. It translates to CASSPGQGGRETQYF.